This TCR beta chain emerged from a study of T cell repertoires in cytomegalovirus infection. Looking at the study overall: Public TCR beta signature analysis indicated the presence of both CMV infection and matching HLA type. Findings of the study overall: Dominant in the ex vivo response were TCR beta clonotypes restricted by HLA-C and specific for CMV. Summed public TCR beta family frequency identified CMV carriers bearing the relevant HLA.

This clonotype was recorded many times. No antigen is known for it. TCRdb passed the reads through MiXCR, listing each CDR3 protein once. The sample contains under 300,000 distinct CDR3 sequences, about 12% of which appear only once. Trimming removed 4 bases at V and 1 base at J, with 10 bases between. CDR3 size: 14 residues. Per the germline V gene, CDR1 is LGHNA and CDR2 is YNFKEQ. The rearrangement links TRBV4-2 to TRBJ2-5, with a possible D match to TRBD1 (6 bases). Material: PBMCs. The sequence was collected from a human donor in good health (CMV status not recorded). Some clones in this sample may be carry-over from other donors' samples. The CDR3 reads CASSPRDTQETQYF. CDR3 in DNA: TGTGCCAGCAGCCCCCGGGACACCCAAGAGACCCAGTACTTC.